The T cell receptor beta chain under discussion was sequenced for a study of T cells after yellow fever vaccination. Study-wide context: Fractions of limited cellularity were prepared by means of SMART-Seq v4 Ultra Low Input. Study-wide results and limits: Peak timing came faster in the weaker secondary response, day 5 versus 15. Few clonotypes appeared in both CD4 and CD8 compartments.

This clonotype was picked up a small number of times. Its target is unknown. MiXCR, run by TCRdb on the 5' RACE reads, gives a single entry per CDR3 protein. The sample lists 120,000 or so distinct CDR3 sequences, around 9.8% occurring once. CDR3 size: 15 residues. Germline V gives CDR1 KGHSH, CDR2 LQKENI. J gave up 3 bases and V 4 bases, and 8 bases lay outside the gene matches. The genes are TRBV18 and TRBJ1-2; 7 nucleotides line up with TRBD1. The sequence was obtained from a young man who received the YFV17D yellow fever vaccine. Source: CD8+ T cells sorted from PBMCs, taken on the day of the yellow fever booster vaccination. CDR3 DNA: TGTGCCAGCTCACGCCGGGACAGAGCGTACTATGGCTACACCTTC. Encoded protein: CASSRRDRAYYGYTF.